The rows below give T cell receptor beta chains drawn from one sample of a study of control samples from healthy donors and cancer patients. Sequencing used immunoSEQ multiplex PCR; TCRdb keeps in-frame clones, though not all of them. The sample includes 130,000 or so clones, around 94% of them seen just once. Sequenced input: PBMCs. The source is a man in his 60s with colorectal cancer. Each CDR3 is given with its conserved first and last residue. A D gene is named only where the DNA matches it firmly. Not all rows give a size; the values are once, few, many and, for expanded clones, a class.

v_call,clone_size,d_call,j_call,cdr3_aa,cdr3_nt
TRBV5-6,-,-,TRBJ1-2,CASTARRGRYGYTF,TGTGCCAGCACCGCCCGGAGAGGGAGGTATGGCTACACCTTC
TRBV4-3,-,-,TRBJ1-3,CASSQDGTGTIYF,TGCGCCAGCAGCCAAGATGGGACGGGCACCATATATTTT
TRBV25-1,once,TRBD1,TRBJ1-4,CASSETGGTNEKLFF,TGTGCCAGCAGTGAGACAGGGGGAACTAATGAAAAACTGTTTTTT
TRBV3-1/TRBV3-2,-,TRBD2,TRBJ2-7,CASSQPLAGGPFF,TGTGCCAGCAGCCAACCTTTAGCGGGGGGTCCCTTCTTC
TRBV6-5,-,-,TRBJ1-4,CAIPGREKLFF,TGTGCCATCCCTGGGAGAGAAAAACTGTTTTTT
TRBV6-6,-,TRBD2,TRBJ2-5,CASSKDEVLAEYF,TGTGCCAGCAGCAAAGACGAGGTACTAGCGGAGTACTTC
TRBV6-2/TRBV6-3,-,TRBD2,TRBJ2-5,CASSPRTRGQETQYF,TGTGCCAGCAGCCCCAGGACTAGAGGGCAAGAGACCCAGTACTTC
TRBV7-8,-,TRBD1,TRBJ2-1,CASSLEGQGAVNEQFF,TGTGCCAGCAGCTTAGAGGGACAGGGGGCAGTCAATGAGCAGTTCTTC
TRBV5-5,-,-,TRBJ1-3,CASTLAVSGNTIYF,TGTGCCAGCACTCTGGCGGTCTCTGGAAACACCATATATTTT
TRBV7-9,-,TRBD2,TRBJ2-1,CASSPGLSNDEQFF,TGTGCCAGCAGCCCGGGACTAAGTAACGATGAGCAGTTCTTC
TRBV11-2,few,-,TRBJ1-1,CASSLFSSGQAFF,TGTGCCAGCAGCTTATTTTCTTCTGGGCAAGCTTTCTTT
TRBV9,-,-,TRBJ2-3,CASSSPGLSTDTQYF,TGTGCCAGCAGTTCACCCGGTCTTAGCACAGATACGCAGTATTTT
TRBV5-4,-,-,TRBJ2-7,CASSSRDYEQYF,TGTGCCAGCAGCTCCAGGGACTACGAGCAGTACTTC
TRBV5-4,-,-,TRBJ1-1,CASTPSGGVPEAFF,TGTGCCAGCACCCCCTCGGGGGGCGTGCCTGAAGCTTTCTTT
TRBV2,-,-,TRBJ2-6,CASSYRLSGANVLTF,TGTGCCAGCAGCTACCGCCTTTCCGGGGCCAACGTCCTGACTTTC
TRBV6-4,-,-,TRBJ1-6,CASSDSGNSPLHF,TGTGCCAGCAGTGACTCGGGGAATTCACCCCTCCACTTT
TRBV3-1/TRBV3-2,-,-,TRBJ1-2,CASSQDSGMGCYGYTF,TGTGCCAGCAGCCAAGATAGTGGTATGGGGTGCTATGGCTACACCTTC
TRBV7-9,-,-,TRBJ2-5,CASSYGQSKETQYF,TGTGCCAGCAGCTACGGACAGTCCAAAGAGACCCAGTACTTC
TRBV5-1,-,-,TRBJ1-2,CASSSTDSFYGYTF,TGCGCCAGCAGCTCCACCGACAGCTTCTATGGCTACACCTTC
TRBV28,-,-,TRBJ1-2,CASSRNYGYTF,TGTGCCAGCAGTCGAAACTATGGCTACACCTTC
TRBV11-2,-,-,TRBJ2-7,CASSGSYEQYF,TGTGCCAGCAGCGGGTCCTACGAGCAGTACTTC
TRBV10-2,-,-,TRBJ2-1,CASSEEASREQFF,TGCGCCAGCAGTGAGGAGGCGAGCCGTGAGCAGTTCTTC
TRBV12-3/TRBV12-4,-,-,TRBJ2-7,CASSFLSSYEQYF,TGTGCCAGCAGTTTTCTTAGCTCCTACGAGCAGTACTTC
TRBV19,-,-,TRBJ1-1,CATGRPGPEAFF,TGTGCCACAGGACGGCCTGGACCTGAAGCTTTCTTT
TRBV11-2,-,-,TRBJ2-6,CASSSRGSGANVLTF,TGTGCCAGCAGCTCGAGGGGTTCTGGGGCCAACGTCCTGACTTTC
TRBV27,-,TRBD2,TRBJ2-3,CASSLTPSAGGTDTQYF,TGTGCCAGCAGTTTAACCCCCTCAGCGGGGGGGACAGATACGCAGTATTTT
TRBV28,-,-,TRBJ1-2,CASSLMELNYGYTF,TGTGCCAGCAGTTTAATGGAACTAAACTATGGCTACACCTTC
TRBV6-6,-,-,TRBJ1-6,CASSYSPGHYNSPLHF,TGTGCCAGCAGTTACTCGCCGGGACACTATAATTCACCCCTCCACTTT
TRBV7-9,-,-,TRBJ1-1,CASEALANTEAFF,TGTGCCAGCGAGGCCCTCGCGAACACTGAAGCTTTCTTT
TRBV10-2,-,-,TRBJ1-2,CASSEGRVGDHTF,TGCGCCAGCAGTGAAGGCAGGGTCGGTGACCACACCTTC
TRBV9,-,-,TRBJ1-2,CASSATSDSYGYTF,TGTGCCAGCAGCGCTACCTCGGACAGCTATGGCTACACCTTC
TRBV7-6,-,-,TRBJ1-6,CASSSNTGWTNSPLHF,TGTGCCAGCAGCTCCAATACAGGATGGACCAATTCACCCCTCCACTTT
TRBV5-1,-,-,TRBJ2-5,CASSLGSVRGQETQYF,TGCGCCAGCAGCTTGGGGTCAGTTAGGGGCCAAGAGACCCAGTACTTC
TRBV9,-,-,TRBJ1-2,CARQWGDYGYTF,TGTGCCAGACAGTGGGGGGACTATGGCTACACCTTC
TRBV9,-,TRBD2,TRBJ2-5,CASSPGLEETQYF,TGTGCCAGCAGCCCGGGACTAGAAGAGACCCAGTACTTC
TRBV19,-,-,TRBJ1-5,CASMGSYSNQPQHF,TGTGCCAGTATGGGCTCTTATAGCAATCAGCCCCAGCATTTT
TRBV6-1,-,-,TRBJ1-1,CASSEGRAYTEAFF,TGTGCCAGCAGTGAAGGCAGGGCTTACACTGAAGCTTTCTTT
TRBV9,-,TRBD2,TRBJ2-5,CASSSTSGQETQYF,TGTGCCAGCAGCAGTACTAGCGGACAAGAGACCCAGTACTTC
TRBV27,-,TRBD1,TRBJ2-7,CASSLYGTDSYEQYF,TGTGCCAGCAGTTTATACGGGACAGACTCCTACGAGCAGTACTTC
TRBV6-5,-,-,TRBJ2-7,CASSYSLGRSYEQYF,TGTGCCAGCAGTTACTCGTTGGGCAGAAGCTACGAGCAGTACTTC
TRBV4-1,-,-,TRBJ1-1,CASSHPTVNTEAFF,TGCGCCAGCAGCCATCCGACAGTGAACACTGAAGCTTTCTTT
TRBV6-5,-,TRBD1,TRBJ1-2,CASRPTGGRGYTF,TGTGCCAGCAGACCCACAGGGGGCCGCGGCTACACCTTC
TRBV5-6,-,TRBD1,TRBJ1-1,CASSSTGTRITEAFF,TGTGCCAGCAGCTCGACAGGGACTCGAATCACTGAAGCTTTCTTT
TRBV7-2,-,-,TRBJ2-5,CASSWGKSLQETQYF,TGTGCCAGCAGCTGGGGGAAATCCCTGCAAGAGACCCAGTACTTC
TRBV6-5,-,TRBD2,TRBJ2-7,CASKGGGYYEQYF,TGTGCCAGCAAGGGCGGGGGGTACTACGAGCAGTACTTC
TRBV9,-,-,TRBJ1-4,CASSVRGAPIGPEKLFF,TGTGCCAGCAGCGTTCGAGGGGCGCCGATCGGGCCTGAAAAACTGTTTTTT
TRBV11-2,few,-,TRBJ1-3,CASSLDRFGSGNTIYF,TGTGCCAGCAGCTTAGACAGGTTCGGCTCTGGAAACACCATATATTTT
TRBV7-2,once,-,TRBJ2-1,CASSEGRGRGEQFF,TGTGCCAGCAGCGAAGGGCGGGGCCGGGGTGAGCAGTTCTTC
TRBV19,-,-,TRBJ1-2,CASSIVGKGNYGYTF,TGTGCCAGTAGTATAGTAGGCAAGGGAAACTATGGCTACACCTTC
TRBV4-1,-,-,TRBJ2-5,CASSQRWGVETQYF,TGCGCCAGCAGCCAAAGATGGGGGGTGGAGACCCAGTACTTC
TRBV20-1,-,TRBD1,TRBJ1-2,CSARTGDGYTF,TGCAGTGCTAGGACAGGGGATGGCTACACCTTC
TRBV7-9,once,-,TRBJ1-4,CASSLLGEKLFF,TGTGCCAGCAGCTTACTAGGCGAAAAACTGTTTTTT
TRBV18,once,-,TRBJ1-5,CASSPPQGLNQPQHF,TGTGCCAGCTCACCACCCCAGGGGCTCAATCAGCCCCAGCATTTT